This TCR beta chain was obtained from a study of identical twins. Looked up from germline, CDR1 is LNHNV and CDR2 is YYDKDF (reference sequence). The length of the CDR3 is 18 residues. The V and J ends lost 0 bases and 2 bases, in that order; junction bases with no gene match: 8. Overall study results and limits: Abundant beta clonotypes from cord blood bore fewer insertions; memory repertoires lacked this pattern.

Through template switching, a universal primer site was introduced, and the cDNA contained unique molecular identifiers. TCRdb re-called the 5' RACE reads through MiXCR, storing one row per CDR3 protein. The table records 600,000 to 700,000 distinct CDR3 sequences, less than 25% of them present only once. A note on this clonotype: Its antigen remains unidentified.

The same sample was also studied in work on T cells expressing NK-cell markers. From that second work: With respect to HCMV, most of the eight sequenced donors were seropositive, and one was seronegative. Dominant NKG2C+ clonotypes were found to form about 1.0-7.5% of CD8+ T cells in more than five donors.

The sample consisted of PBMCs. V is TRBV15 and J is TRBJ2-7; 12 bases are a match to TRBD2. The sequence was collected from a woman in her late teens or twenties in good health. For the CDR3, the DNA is TGTGCCACCAGCAGAGATCTAGCGGGGGGGACTATAACCTACGAGCAGTACTTC. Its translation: CATSRDLAGGTITYEQYF.